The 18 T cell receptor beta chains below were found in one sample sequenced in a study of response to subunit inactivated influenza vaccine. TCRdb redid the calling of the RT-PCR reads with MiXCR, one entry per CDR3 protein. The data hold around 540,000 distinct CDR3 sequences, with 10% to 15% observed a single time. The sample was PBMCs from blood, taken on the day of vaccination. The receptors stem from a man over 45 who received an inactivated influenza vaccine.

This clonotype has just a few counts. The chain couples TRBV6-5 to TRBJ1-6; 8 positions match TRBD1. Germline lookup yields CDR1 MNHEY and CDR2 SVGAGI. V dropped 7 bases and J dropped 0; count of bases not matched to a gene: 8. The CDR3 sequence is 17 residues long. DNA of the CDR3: TGTGCCAGCATTACCGGGACAGGACCCTCCTATAATTCACCCCTCCACTTT. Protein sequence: CASITGTGPSYNSPLHF.

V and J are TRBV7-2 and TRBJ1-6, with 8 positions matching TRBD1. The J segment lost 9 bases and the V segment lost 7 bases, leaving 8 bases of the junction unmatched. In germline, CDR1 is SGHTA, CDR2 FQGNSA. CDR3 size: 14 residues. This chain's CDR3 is CASTQIRGLSPLHF. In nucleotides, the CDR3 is TGTGCCAGCACCCAGATCAGGGGGCTTTCACCCCTCCACTTT.

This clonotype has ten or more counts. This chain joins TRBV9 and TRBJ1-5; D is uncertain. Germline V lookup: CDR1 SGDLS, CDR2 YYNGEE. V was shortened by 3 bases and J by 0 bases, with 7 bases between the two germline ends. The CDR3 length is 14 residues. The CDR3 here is CASSGNYSNQPQHF. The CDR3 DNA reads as TGTGCCAGCAGCGGTAATTATAGCAATCAGCCCCAGCATTTT.

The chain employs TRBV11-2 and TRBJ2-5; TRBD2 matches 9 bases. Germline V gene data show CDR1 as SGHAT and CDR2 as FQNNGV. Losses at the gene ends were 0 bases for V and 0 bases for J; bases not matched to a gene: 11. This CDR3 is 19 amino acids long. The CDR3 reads CASSLDWVAGASYQETQYF. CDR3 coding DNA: TGTGCCAGCAGCTTAGATTGGGTAGCGGGAGCTTCGTACCAAGAGACCCAGTACTTC.

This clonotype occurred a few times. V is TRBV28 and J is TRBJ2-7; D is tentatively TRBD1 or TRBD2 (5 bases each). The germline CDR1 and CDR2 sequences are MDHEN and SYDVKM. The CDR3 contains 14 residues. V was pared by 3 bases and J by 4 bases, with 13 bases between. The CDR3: CASSFQGRTYEQYF. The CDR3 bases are TGTGCCAGCAGTTTCCAGGGACGGACGTACGAGCAGTACTTC.

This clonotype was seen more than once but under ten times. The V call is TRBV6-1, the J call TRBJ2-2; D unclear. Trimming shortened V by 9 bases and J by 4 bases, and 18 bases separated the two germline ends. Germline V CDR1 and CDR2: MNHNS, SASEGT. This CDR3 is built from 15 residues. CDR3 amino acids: CARNLEARSTGELFF. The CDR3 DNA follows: TGTGCCAGGAACCTCGAGGCAAGGAGCACCGGGGAGCTGTTTTTT.

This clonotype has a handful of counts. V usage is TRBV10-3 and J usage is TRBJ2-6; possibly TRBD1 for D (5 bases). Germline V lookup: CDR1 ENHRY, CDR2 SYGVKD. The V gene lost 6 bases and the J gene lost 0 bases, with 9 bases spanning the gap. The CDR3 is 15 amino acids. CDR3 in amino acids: CAISTGVSGANVLTF. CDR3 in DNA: TGTGCCATCAGCACAGGAGTCTCTGGGGCCAACGTCCTGACTTTC.

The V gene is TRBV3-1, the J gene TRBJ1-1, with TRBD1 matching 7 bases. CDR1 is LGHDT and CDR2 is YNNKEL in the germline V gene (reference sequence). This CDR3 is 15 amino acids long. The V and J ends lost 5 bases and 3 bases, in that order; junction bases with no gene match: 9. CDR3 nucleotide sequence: TGTGCCAGCAGCGAAAGACAGGGAGGGCACACTGAAGCTTTCTTT. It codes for CASSERQGGHTEAFF.

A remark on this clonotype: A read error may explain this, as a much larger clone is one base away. CDR3 loop: CASRSGQIYEQSF. The CDR3 nucleotides are TGTGCCAGCAGATCCGGACAGATCTACGAGCAGTCCTTC. J is TRBJ2-7 and V is TRBV12-3 or TRBV12-4; D perhaps matches TRBD1 (6 bases). The CDR3 sequence is 13 residues long.

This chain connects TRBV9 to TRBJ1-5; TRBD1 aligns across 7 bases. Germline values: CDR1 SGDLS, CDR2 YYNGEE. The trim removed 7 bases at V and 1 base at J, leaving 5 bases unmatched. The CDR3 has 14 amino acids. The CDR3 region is CASGQEESNQPQHF. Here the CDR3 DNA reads TGTGCCAGCGGACAGGAGGAGAGCAATCAGCCCCAGCATTTT. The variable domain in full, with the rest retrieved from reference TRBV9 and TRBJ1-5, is DSGVTQTPKHLITATGQRVTLRCSPRSGDLSVYWYQQSLDQGLQFLIQYYNGEERAKGNILERFSAQQFPDLHSELNLSSLELGDSALYFCASGQEESNQPQHFGDGTRLSIL.

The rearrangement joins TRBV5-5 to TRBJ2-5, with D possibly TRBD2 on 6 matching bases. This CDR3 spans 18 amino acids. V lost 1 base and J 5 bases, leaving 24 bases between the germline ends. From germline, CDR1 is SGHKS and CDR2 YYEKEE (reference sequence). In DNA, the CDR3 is TGTGCCAGCAGCTTGCCTAGGTCAATGCGGGGCAGGAGGGAGACCCAGTACTTC. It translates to CASSLPRSMRGRRETQYF.

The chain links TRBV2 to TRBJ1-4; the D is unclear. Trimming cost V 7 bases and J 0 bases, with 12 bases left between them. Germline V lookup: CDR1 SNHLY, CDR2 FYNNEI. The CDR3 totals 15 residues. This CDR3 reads CASTPAPATNEKLFF. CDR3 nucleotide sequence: TGTGCCAGCACCCCCGCCCCCGCAACTAATGAAAAACTGTTTTTT.

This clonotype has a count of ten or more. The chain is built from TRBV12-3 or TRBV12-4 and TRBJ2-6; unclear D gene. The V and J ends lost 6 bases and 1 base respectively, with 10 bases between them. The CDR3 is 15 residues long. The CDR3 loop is CASSPTGSGANVLTF. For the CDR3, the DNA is TGTGCCAGCAGCCCTACGGGTTCTGGGGCCAACGTCCTGACTTTC.

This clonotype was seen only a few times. CDR3 sequence: CASSLGELAGVQETQYF. The CDR3 DNA reads as TGTGCCAGCAGCTTAGGCGAACTAGCGGGGGTACAAGAGACCCAGTACTTC. The V call is TRBV7-6, the J call TRBJ2-5, with TRBD2 matching 11 bases. Unmatched junction bases numbered 6, after V lost 1 base and J lost 2 bases. Germline V lookup: CDR1 SGHVS, CDR2 FNYEAQ. This CDR3 is 17 amino acids long.

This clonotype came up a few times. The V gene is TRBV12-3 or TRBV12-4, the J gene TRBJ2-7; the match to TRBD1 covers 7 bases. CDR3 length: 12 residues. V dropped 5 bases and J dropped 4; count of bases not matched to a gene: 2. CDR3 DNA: TGTGCCAGCAGTGGGACAGTTTACGAGCAGTACTTC. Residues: CASSGTVYEQYF.

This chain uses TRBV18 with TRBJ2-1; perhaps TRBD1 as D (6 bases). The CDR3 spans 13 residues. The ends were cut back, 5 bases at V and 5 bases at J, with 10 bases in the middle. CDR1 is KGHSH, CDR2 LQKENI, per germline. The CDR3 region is CASSKQGNNEQFF. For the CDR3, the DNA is TGTGCCAGCTCAAAACAGGGCAACAATGAGCAGTTCTTC.

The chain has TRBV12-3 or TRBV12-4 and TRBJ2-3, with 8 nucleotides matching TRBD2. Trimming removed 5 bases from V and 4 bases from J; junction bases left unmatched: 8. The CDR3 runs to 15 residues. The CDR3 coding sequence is TGTGCCAGCAGTACACCGGGGGGGCAGTCAGATACGCAGTATTTT. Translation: CASSTPGGQSDTQYF.

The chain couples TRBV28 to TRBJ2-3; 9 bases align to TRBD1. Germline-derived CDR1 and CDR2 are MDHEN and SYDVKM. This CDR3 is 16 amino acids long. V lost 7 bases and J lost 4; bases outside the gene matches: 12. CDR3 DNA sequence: TGTGCCAGCATTCCACAGGGGGCGATTCCCCCAGATACGCAGTATTTT. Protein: CASIPQGAIPPDTQYF.